This entry lists 21 T cell receptor beta chains sequenced from one sample in a study of blood T cells in healthy people across ages. The authors ran a second PCR of 7 to 11 cycles using a sample-barcoded 5' primer and a J-beta primer mix. In TCRdb, the 5' RACE reads were re-called with MiXCR into one record per CDR3 protein. Of hundreds of thousands of distinct CDR3 sequences listed, 29% were seen once; the top ten hold around 15%. Sequenced: blood. The receptor source for this set is a woman of 80 years or more in good health.

This chain uses TRBV15 with TRBJ1-1, with D possibly matching TRBD1 (5 bases). The CDR3 loop spans 15 amino acids. V was shortened by 7 bases and J by 1 base, with 16 bases between the two germline ends. Germline lookup yields CDR1 LNHNV and CDR2 YYDKDF (reference sequence). The CDR3 region is CATTEGLGGNTEAFF. For the CDR3, the DNA is TGTGCCACCACGGAGGGGTTGGGAGGGAACACTGAAGCTTTCTTT. Variable domain in full (rest from reference TRBV15 and TRBJ1-1): DAMVIQNPRYQVTQFGKPVTLSCSQTLNHNVMYWYQQKSSQAPKLLFHYYDKDFNNEADTPDNFQSRRPNTSFCFLDIRSPGLGDTAMYLCATTEGLGGNTEAFFGQGTRLTVV.

The V call is TRBV29-1, the J call TRBJ1-1; D not resolved. The V and J ends lost 3 bases and 3 bases respectively, with 8 bases between them. This CDR3 spans 12 amino acids. Germline CDR1 SQVTM, CDR2 ANQGSEA. The CDR3 spells CSVDRWDTEAFF. Written as DNA, the CDR3 is TGCAGCGTTGATCGTTGGGACACTGAAGCTTTCTTT.

The chain employs TRBV20-1 and TRBJ2-7, with D tentatively TRBD1 (5 bases). Gene TRBJ2-5 matches the end of the DNA better, so the J call may be wrong. This CDR3 has 13 amino acids. Germline values: CDR1 DFQATT, CDR2 SNEGSKA (reference sequence). The CDR3: CSASIRVAETQYF. DNA of the CDR3: TGCAGTGCTAGTATCAGGGTGGCAGAGACCCAGTACTTC.

The gene calls are TRBV7-2 and TRBJ1-4, with TRBD1 identical over 7 bases. Germline V gene lookup returns CDR1 SGHTA and CDR2 FQGNSA. The CDR3 has 15 residues. V lost 5 bases to trimming and J lost 5 bases; unmatched junction nucleotides: 8. The CDR3 DNA reads TGTGCCAGCAGCAGAGGGGGGACAGCGAATGAAAAACTGTTTTTT. It yields the protein CASSRGGTANEKLFF.

The chain employs TRBV28 and TRBJ2-5; TRBD1 aligns across 7 bases. The germline gives CDR1 MDHEN, CDR2 SYDVKM. The ends lost 5 bases at V and 11 bases at J; junction bases unmatched: 17. This CDR3 has 15 amino acids. The chain's CDR3 is CASSTQGQPIYEQYF. In DNA form, the CDR3 reads TGTGCCAGCAGTACACAGGGACAGCCTATCTATGAGCAGTACTTC.

This clonotype was seen many times. The V gene is TRBV18, the J gene TRBJ2-5; the D gene could be TRBD1 or TRBD2 (5 bases each). Trimming removed 3 bases from V and 7 bases from J, with 18 bases in between. The CDR3 totals 15 residues. Germline V gene sequence: CDR1 KGHSH, CDR2 LQKENI. CDR3 nucleotide sequence: TGTGCCAGCTCACCTCTCGGGGCAGGCGACGTGACCCAGTACTTC. The encoded protein is CASSPLGAGDVTQYF.

Of note for this clonotype: Just one base apart from a much larger clone, this may be a read error. V usage is TRBV7-2 and J usage is TRBJ2-1, with 8 positions matching TRBD2. Per the germline V gene, CDR1 is SGHTA and CDR2 is FQGNSA. This CDR3 has 15 amino acids. CDR3 residues: CVSSLGFGGGVSQFF. In nucleotides, the CDR3 is TGTGTCAGCAGCTTAGGATTCGGGGGGGGTGTCTCCCAGTTCTTC.

The sample holds many counts of this clonotype. The rearrangement links TRBV6-5 to TRBJ2-1; 8 bases are a match to TRBD2. In germline, CDR1 is MNHEY, CDR2 SVGAGI. There are 14 residues in the CDR3. J was trimmed by 3 bases and V by 6 bases; bases with no gene match: 4. CDR3 nucleotide sequence: TGTGCCAGCAGGAGGGCGGGGGGCTACAATGAGCAGTTCTTC. Its translation: CASRRAGGYNEQFF.

This clonotype was picked up many times. The rearrangement joins TRBV20-1 to TRBJ2-3, with 15 bases aligning to TRBD2. The CDR3 sequence is 18 residues long. Looked up from germline, CDR1 is DFQATT and CDR2 is SNEGSKA (reference sequence). Unmatched junction bases numbered 17, after V lost 6 bases and J lost 7 bases. In DNA, the CDR3 is TGCAGTGCCACCGGGACTAGCGGGGGGCTATCGAATCTGAATACGCAGTATTTT. This gives the protein CSATGTSGGLSNLNTQYF.

As for this clonotype: This may stem from a read error, because a much larger clone lies one nucleotide away. This CDR3 is missing its conserved last phenylalanine or tryptophan, likely due to a read error. V gene TRBV7-2 combines with J gene TRBJ2-1, with no clear D. The germline V gene encodes CDR1 SGHTA and CDR2 FQGNSA. This CDR3 spans 15 amino acids. Between the trimmed V and J ends, which lost 0 bases and 7 bases, there was a span of 13 bases. CDR3 amino acids: CASSLAGLAPNEQFI. For the CDR3, the DNA is TGTGCCAGCAGCTTAGCTGGCTTGGCCCCGAATGAGCAGTTCATC.

This clonotype was counted only a few times. This chain links TRBV6-1 with TRBJ2-7; D may be TRBD2 (6 bases). Germline V gene data show CDR1 as MNHNS and CDR2 as SASEGT. CDR3 length: 15 amino acids. The V and J ends lost 4 bases and 5 bases respectively, with 18 bases between them. For the CDR3, the DNA is TGTGCCAGCAGTGTGCGGAGACTAGGGGTGGACGAGCAGTACTTC. Its protein product is CASSVRRLGVDEQYF.

This clonotype came up many times. The CDR3 DNA is TGCAGTGCCGGGACTAGCGGGGCCCGCGTCCTTTACGAGCAGTACTTC. Amino acids: CSAGTSGARVLYEQYF. The chain joins TRBV20-1 to TRBJ2-7, with 13 bases matching TRBD2. The V segment lost 6 bases and the J segment 4 bases; nucleotides outside the gene matches: 12. This CDR3 has 16 amino acids. Germline CDR1 reads DFQATT; CDR2 reads SNEGSKA (reference sequence).

The rearrangement uses TRBV20-1 and TRBJ1-5, with 8 bases aligning to TRBD1. Trimming removed 6 bases from V and 3 bases from J; junction bases left unmatched: 7. Germline V gene sequence: CDR1 DFQATT, CDR2 SNEGSKA (reference sequence). The CDR3 is 14 residues long. CDR3 nucleotide sequence: TGCAGTGCGACACAGGGGGACCTCAATCAGCCCCAGCATTTT. It translates to CSATQGDLNQPQHF.

This clonotype was seen ten or more times. The chain links TRBV7-2 to TRBJ2-3, with 11 bases fitting TRBD2. V lost 2 bases, J lost 6 bases, and 7 bases stayed unmatched. The V gene's germline CDR1 is SGHTA and CDR2 FQGNSA. The CDR3 runs to 16 residues. For the CDR3, the DNA is TGTGCCAGCAGCTTACACCTAGCGGGGGGTGGGGATACGCAGTATTTT. Translated, it gives CASSLHLAGGGDTQYF.

This clonotype was recorded many times. V usage is TRBV5-1 and J usage is TRBJ2-5, with TRBD2 identical over 14 bases. Germline V lookup: CDR1 SGHRS, CDR2 YFSETQ. Unmatched junction bases numbered 4, after V lost 2 bases and J lost 1 base. The CDR3 has 17 amino acids. The CDR3 spells CASSFGLAGGTQETQYF. The CDR3, as DNA: TGCGCCAGCAGCTTCGGACTAGCGGGGGGCACCCAAGAGACCCAGTACTTC.

V is TRBV5-6 and J is TRBJ1-1; D is unresolved. CDR3 length: 13 residues. Trimming removed 2 bases at V and 1 base at J, with 6 bases between. CDR1 SGHDT and CDR2 YYEEEE come from the germline V gene. CDR3 protein: CASSFDWNTEAFF. As DNA, the CDR3 is TGTGCCAGCAGCTTCGACTGGAACACTGAAGCTTTCTTT.

As to this clonotype: One base away lies a much larger clone, so this may be a sequencing read error. CDR3 in amino acids: CASSQEGSLSGGDAQETQYF. The CDR3 bases are TGCGCCAGCAGCCAAGAAGGCAGCCTTAGCGGGGGGGATGCTCAAGAGACCCAGTACTTC. V usage is TRBV4-3 and J usage is TRBJ2-7, with 11 bases aligning to TRBD2. Gene TRBJ2-5 matches the end of the DNA better, so the J call may be wrong. CDR1 and CDR2 from the germline V gene are LGHNA and YSLEER. The CDR3 runs to 20 residues.

The chain recombines TRBV13 with TRBJ2-5, with D possibly being TRBD2 (6 bases). Germline lookup yields CDR1 PRHDT and CDR2 FYEKMQ (reference sequence). Trimming removed 5 bases from V and 1 base from J, with 17 bases in between. The CDR3 contains 16 residues. In DNA form, the CDR3 reads TGTGCCAGCAGCCAAGAGGCCGGGGGACTCCAAGAGACCCAGTACTTC. This encodes CASSQEAGGLQETQYF.

The chain employs TRBV6-2 or TRBV6-3 and TRBJ1-5, with D perhaps matching TRBD1 (6 bases). V lost 7 bases, J lost 4 bases, and 11 bases lay in between. CDR3 length: 13 residues. Germline-derived CDR1 and CDR2 are MNHEY and SVGEGT. The CDR3: CASTLTGNQPQHF. The CDR3 DNA reads TGTGCCAGCACGTTAACAGGGAATCAGCCCCAGCATTTT.

The table lists this clonotype with a few counts. The V call is TRBV5-1, the J call TRBJ1-1; D is uncertain. The CDR3 extends over 16 amino acids. Germline CDR1 reads SGHRS; CDR2 reads YFSETQ. Trimming removed 4 bases from V and 0 bases from J, with 16 bases in between. The CDR3: CASSRSKASLNTEAFF. The CDR3 DNA follows: TGCGCCAGCAGCCGAAGTAAGGCCAGCTTGAACACTGAAGCTTTCTTT.

This clonotype was counted a few times. A much larger clone lies one base from this, so it may be a read error. The V and J genes are TRBV12-3 or TRBV12-4 and TRBJ2-1; no firm D call. Trimming left V 4 bases short and J 7 bases short, with 14 bases between. CDR3 length: 14 amino acids. The CDR3 spells CASSWSLGENEQFF. The CDR3 DNA reads TGTGCCAGCAGTTGGTCCCTTGGAGAGAATGAGCAGTTCTTC.